Shown below are 4 T cell receptor beta chains from a single sample sequenced in a study of blood T cell repertoires in COVID-19 (TCRdb year 2020). The library was built by means of the immunoSEQ multiplex PCR assay. TCRdb provides this immuneACCESS table in a form limited to in-frame rearrangements. Some clones are lacking; in checked studies, under half of them reflect an unresolved V gene, and why the rest are absent is not known. This sample holds fewer than 500,000 clones; more than 85% were observed only once. 4.3% of the sample comes from the top ten. Sequencing was performed on peripheral blood. The receptors stem from a woman aged 25 to 39 with acute or convalescent COVID-19.

The J gene is TRBJ1-3, the V gene TRBV7-3, with 8 positions matching TRBD1. V shed 5 bases, J shed 4 bases, and the junction held 4 bases outside the gene matches. Per the germline V gene, CDR1 is SGHTA and CDR2 is FQGTGA. This CDR3 contains 14 residues. Here the CDR3 DNA reads TGTGCCAGCAGCCAGGGGGCTGAGGGAAACACCATATATTTT. It codes for CASSQGAEGNTIYF.

The chain has TRBV19 and TRBJ2-1; 8 bases agree with TRBD1. After removal of 4 bases from V and 6 bases from J, the junction contained 5 bases not matched to a gene. The CDR3 runs to 14 residues. Per germline, CDR1 LNHDA and CDR2 SQIVND (reference sequence). The CDR3 nucleotides are TGTGCCAGTAGTAGCCGGACAGGGAGCAATGAGCAGTTCTTC. This codes for CASSSRTGSNEQFF. The variable domain in full, completed from reference TRBV19 and TRBJ2-1, reads DGGITQSPKYLFRKEGQNVTLSCEQNLNHDAMYWYRQDPGQGLRLIYYSQIVNDFQKGDIAEGYSVSREKKESFPLTVTSAQKNPTAFYLCASSSRTGSNEQFFGPGTRLTVL.

The rearrangement links TRBV5-1 to TRBJ1-6; TRBD1 matches 10 bases. J lost 10 bases, V lost 6 bases, and 7 bases had no gene match. Germline V gene data show CDR1 as SGHRS and CDR2 as YFSETQ. CDR3 length equals 14 residues. CDR3 in amino acids: CASTPGTGDSPLHF. The CDR3 bases are TGCGCCAGCACACCGGGGACAGGGGACTCACCCCTCCACTTT.

CDR3 DNA sequence: TGCGCCAGCAGTGAACAGAGGGATTCACCCCTCCACTTT. Protein sequence: CASSEQRDSPLHF. V is TRBV10-2 and J is TRBJ1-6; D is ambiguous. The CDR3 length is 13 residues. Germline-derived CDR1 and CDR2 are WSHSY and SAAADI. The ends were cut back, 3 bases at V and 8 bases at J, with 8 bases in the middle.